This T cell receptor beta chain was obtained from a study of human T cells and chemical hapten exposure. Study-wide background: Small pooled library volume differences mainly caused per-sample TCR yield variation. Study-level points and caveats: Patch test score was positively correlated with the counts of TCRs that had expanded at PT1.

MiXCR, run by TCRdb on the RACE reads, gives a single entry per CDR3 protein. Of tens of thousands of distinct CDR3 sequences in the sample, 12% are singletons; the top ten hold about 4%. V lost 4 bases and J 7 bases, leaving 5 bases between the germline ends. The germline V gene has CDR1 SQVTM and CDR2 ANQGSEA. This CDR3 spans 10 amino acids. Documented time point: patch test 1, 2 weeks after DPC sensitization. Noted treatment: therapeutic diphenylcyclopropenone sensitization with weekly scalp DPC. Donors, patients with alopecia ranging from 18 to 70 years old and judged suitable for DPC, provided samples. RNA extraction used unfractionated whole blood as the source of total RNA. This clonotype occurred a few times. Its target is not known.

The specimen was whole blood, collected in connection with sensitization to the hapten diphenylcyclopropenone (DPC). This receptor was identified in an older woman with alopecia areata. Some clones in this sample may be carry-over from other donors' samples. The genes are TRBV29-1 and TRBJ2-1; D remains unclear. The CDR3 bases are TGCAGCGTTGTGTGGAATGAGCAGTTCTTC. It codes for CSVVWNEQFF.